A selection of T cell receptor beta chains follows, all from one sample in a study of graft-versus-host responses after intestinal transplantation. Produced via immunoSEQ multiplex PCR; TCRdb's table is partial and in-frame only. The sample carries about 80,000 clones, 70% to 90% recorded once. Their target antigens are unknown. The sample in question was unstimulated CD4+ T cells sorted from spleen or lymph node cells, obtained before intestinal transplant. Receptors originate from a human donor who received an intestinal transplant. Each CDR3 is given with its conserved first and last residue. The order of the fields is J gene, clone size, D gene, V gene, CDR3 DNA, CDR3 protein. The D gene is left open where the match is weak. Only some rows state a clone size, as once, few, many or a class for expanded clones.

j_call: TRBJ2-6; clone_size: .; d_call: .; v_call: TRBV4-1; cdr3_nt: TGCGCCAGCAGCCAAGATGGGTTGGGCGGGCTGGGCTCTGGGGCCAACGTCCTGACTTTC; cdr3_aa: CASSQDGLGGLGSGANVLTF
j_call: TRBJ1-5; clone_size: .; d_call: TRBD1; v_call: TRBV19; cdr3_nt: TGTGCCAGTAGTGGGGACAGGGCGATCAATCAGCCCCAGCATTTT; cdr3_aa: CASSGDRAINQPQHF
j_call: TRBJ2-1; clone_size: .; d_call: TRBD1; v_call: TRBV30; cdr3_nt: TGTGCCGGTTTATCCCGGGACAGGGGATACAATGAGCAGTTCTTC; cdr3_aa: CAGLSRDRGYNEQFF
j_call: TRBJ2-3; clone_size: .; d_call: .; v_call: TRBV27; cdr3_nt: TGTGCCAGCGGGCCCACCCGCACAGATACGCAGTATTTT; cdr3_aa: CASGPTRTDTQYF
j_call: TRBJ1-2; clone_size: few; d_call: TRBD1; v_call: TRBV6-1; cdr3_nt: TGTGCCAGCAGTGAGGACAGGGATTATGGCTACACCTTC; cdr3_aa: CASSEDRDYGYTF
j_call: TRBJ2-7; clone_size: .; d_call: .; v_call: TRBV18; cdr3_nt: TGTGCCAGCTCACCTGCAGGTACCTACGAGCAGTACTTC; cdr3_aa: CASSPAGTYEQYF
j_call: TRBJ1-4; clone_size: .; d_call: .; v_call: TRBV6-5; cdr3_nt: TGTGCCAGCAGTTATCTAACAGGGACTAATGAAAAACTGTTTTTT; cdr3_aa: CASSYLTGTNEKLFF
j_call: TRBJ1-5; clone_size: .; d_call: .; v_call: TRBV28; cdr3_nt: TGTGCCAGCAGTTCGCCGCCAGACAATCAGCCCCAGCATTTT; cdr3_aa: CASSSPPDNQPQHF
j_call: TRBJ2-1; clone_size: .; d_call: .; v_call: TRBV5-1; cdr3_nt: TGCGCCAGCAGCTCCGAGGGTTGGGGCGGGGACAATGAGCAGTTCTTC; cdr3_aa: CASSSEGWGGDNEQFF
j_call: TRBJ2-5; clone_size: .; d_call: TRBD2; v_call: TRBV5-6; cdr3_nt: TGTGCCAGCAGATTTAGCGGGAGTGAGACCCAGTACTTC; cdr3_aa: CASRFSGSETQYF
j_call: TRBJ2-7; clone_size: .; d_call: TRBD1; v_call: TRBV18; cdr3_nt: TGTGCCAGCTCACGAAGGGGTCAGGGGGCCTACGAGCAGTACTTC; cdr3_aa: CASSRRGQGAYEQYF
j_call: TRBJ2-1; clone_size: medium-sized; d_call: .; v_call: TRBV21-1; cdr3_nt: TGTGCCAGCAGCCCAAGACAGAGGCAGTTCTTC; cdr3_aa: CASSPRQRQFF
j_call: TRBJ1-1; clone_size: .; d_call: .; v_call: TRBV2; cdr3_nt: TGTGCCAGCAGCGGGGAACGGGAGGGTGAAGCTTTCTTT; cdr3_aa: CASSGEREGEAFF
j_call: TRBJ1-6; clone_size: .; d_call: TRBD1; v_call: TRBV27; cdr3_nt: TGTGCCAGCATGCAATTGACAGGGGGTGGGTCACCCCTCCACTTT; cdr3_aa: CASMQLTGGGSPLHF
j_call: TRBJ2-7; clone_size: .; d_call: .; v_call: TRBV11-2; cdr3_nt: TGTGCCAGCAGCCTAAACAGGGTGAGGTACTTC; cdr3_aa: CASSLNRVRYF
j_call: TRBJ2-1; clone_size: .; d_call: .; v_call: TRBV30; cdr3_nt: TGTGCCTGGAGTGACGGCGGCAATGAGCAGTTCTTC; cdr3_aa: CAWSDGGNEQFF
j_call: TRBJ1-2; clone_size: few; d_call: .; v_call: TRBV20-1; cdr3_nt: TGCAGTGCTGACAGCTATGGCTACACCTTC; cdr3_aa: CSADSYGYTF
j_call: TRBJ1-4; clone_size: .; d_call: TRBD1; v_call: TRBV9; cdr3_nt: TGTGCCAGCAGCGCGGGACAGGGGTTCGCTAATGAAAAACTGTTTTTT; cdr3_aa: CASSAGQGFANEKLFF
j_call: TRBJ1-1; clone_size: .; d_call: TRBD1; v_call: TRBV15; cdr3_nt: TGTGCCACCAGCAGATCCGGGACAGGTGGGGAAGCTTTCTTT; cdr3_aa: CATSRSGTGGEAFF
j_call: TRBJ2-5; clone_size: .; d_call: .; v_call: TRBV5-1; cdr3_nt: TGCGCCAGCAGCTTGACCGCGGGGCCTAAAGAGACCCAGTACTTC; cdr3_aa: CASSLTAGPKETQYF
j_call: TRBJ2-5; clone_size: .; d_call: TRBD2; v_call: TRBV5-4; cdr3_nt: TGTGCCAGCAGTAGACTAGCGGGAGACCCCCAAGAGACCCAGTACTTC; cdr3_aa: CASSRLAGDPQETQYF
j_call: TRBJ2-7; clone_size: few; d_call: .; v_call: TRBV5-4; cdr3_nt: TGTGCCAGCAGCTTGGCCGGGGACACCTACGAGCAGTACTTC; cdr3_aa: CASSLAGDTYEQYF
j_call: TRBJ1-1; clone_size: .; d_call: TRBD1; v_call: TRBV5-1; cdr3_nt: TGCGCCAGCCGCTCGCCAGGGGGGCGAACTGAAGCTTTCTTT; cdr3_aa: CASRSPGGRTEAFF
j_call: TRBJ2-3; clone_size: .; d_call: .; v_call: TRBV5-4; cdr3_nt: TGTGCCAGCAGCCATAGACAGGCAGATACGCAGTATTTT; cdr3_aa: CASSHRQADTQYF
j_call: TRBJ2-7; clone_size: few; d_call: TRBD1; v_call: TRBV19; cdr3_nt: TGTGCCAGTAGTCCAGGGCCGGGACAGGGTACCGAGCAGTACTTC; cdr3_aa: CASSPGPGQGTEQYF
j_call: TRBJ1-6; clone_size: once; d_call: TRBD1; v_call: TRBV7-9; cdr3_nt: TGTGCCAGCAGCTTCGATGGGACAGTGGGGCCACCCCTCCACTTT; cdr3_aa: CASSFDGTVGPPLHF
j_call: TRBJ2-7; clone_size: few; d_call: .; v_call: TRBV18; cdr3_nt: TGTGCCAGCTCATTAATACGGGACGGACAGTTATACGAGCAGTACTTC; cdr3_aa: CASSLIRDGQLYEQYF
j_call: TRBJ2-1; clone_size: .; d_call: TRBD2; v_call: TRBV30; cdr3_nt: TGTGCCTGGAGTGTACAAGGACTAGCGGGCGCCGGGCAGTTCTTC; cdr3_aa: CAWSVQGLAGAGQFF
j_call: TRBJ2-5; clone_size: .; d_call: TRBD2; v_call: TRBV27; cdr3_nt: TGTGCCAGCAGTAGGACTAGCGGCATCCAAGAGACCCAGTACTTC; cdr3_aa: CASSRTSGIQETQYF
j_call: TRBJ2-3; clone_size: .; d_call: .; v_call: TRBV7-9; cdr3_nt: TGTGCCAGCAGTTTAGGGGGGGACACAGATACGCAGTATTTT; cdr3_aa: CASSLGGDTDTQYF
j_call: TRBJ1-5; clone_size: .; d_call: TRBD1; v_call: TRBV28; cdr3_nt: TGTGCCAGCAGTTTTGAGGCAGGGGGCCCCTATAGCAATCAGCCCCAGCATTTT; cdr3_aa: CASSFEAGGPYSNQPQHF
j_call: TRBJ1-5; clone_size: few; d_call: .; v_call: TRBV6-6; cdr3_nt: TGTGCCAGCAGTTATCCAGGTAGCAATCAGCCCCAGCATTTT; cdr3_aa: CASSYPGSNQPQHF
j_call: TRBJ2-1; clone_size: .; d_call: .; v_call: TRBV11-2; cdr3_nt: TGTGCCAGCAGGGTACAGGGAAACAATGAGCAGTTCTTC; cdr3_aa: CASRVQGNNEQFF
j_call: TRBJ1-1; clone_size: .; d_call: TRBD1; v_call: TRBV19; cdr3_nt: TGTGCCAGTAGTATAGAGGGAGAAAGGGGGCAGGACACTGAAGCTTTCTTT; cdr3_aa: CASSIEGERGQDTEAFF
j_call: TRBJ2-3; clone_size: .; d_call: .; v_call: TRBV11-3; cdr3_nt: TGTGCCAGCAGCGAGGGCCCCCACGGGGAAGATACGCAGTATTTT; cdr3_aa: CASSEGPHGEDTQYF
j_call: TRBJ1-2; clone_size: .; d_call: .; v_call: TRBV9; cdr3_nt: TGTGCCAGCAGCCAGAGACCCGGAGGCGACTATGGCTACACCTTC; cdr3_aa: CASSQRPGGDYGYTF
j_call: TRBJ1-2; clone_size: .; d_call: .; v_call: TRBV9; cdr3_nt: TGTGCCAGCAGCCCTCGGACAGCGGACTATGGCTACACCTTC; cdr3_aa: CASSPRTADYGYTF